Listed below are T cell receptor beta chains from one sample, sequenced in a study of blood T cell repertoires in COVID-19. Method: immunoSEQ multiplex PCR; TCRdb's copy keeps in-frame clones and lacks some. The sample contains under 300,000 clones, approximately 85% of which appear only once. The sample consisted of peripheral blood. Source of these receptors: a woman between 70 and 85 years old with acute or convalescent COVID-19. CDR3s include the opening cysteine and the closing phenylalanine or tryptophan. A D gene is named only where the DNA matches it firmly. Not all rows give a size; the values are once, few, many and, for expanded clones, a class.

CASDLTGVYTEAFF,TGTGCCAGCGATTTGACAGGGGTGTACACTGAAGCTTTCTTT,TRBV2,NA,TRBD1,TRBJ1-1
CASSLDRGEGYTF,TGTGCCAGCAGCTTAGACAGGGGCGAAGGCTACACCTTC,TRBV7-8,NA,TRBD1,TRBJ1-2
CASSPTPEGIQYF,TGTGCCAGCTCACCTACCCCTGAGGGCATTCAGTACTTC,TRBV18,NA,NA,TRBJ2-4
CASSYSRGDTEAFF,TGTGCCAGCAGTTACTCGCGGGGGGACACTGAAGCTTTCTTT,TRBV6-6,once,NA,TRBJ1-1
CASSLGGTSGFNTDTQYF,TGTGCCAGCAGCCTAGGGGGGACTAGCGGGTTTAACACAGATACGCAGTATTTT,TRBV7-2,NA,TRBD2,TRBJ2-3
CASSSGLAGLEDTQYF,TGTGCCAGCTCATCGGGACTAGCGGGGCTAGAAGATACGCAGTATTTT,TRBV18,NA,TRBD2,TRBJ2-3
CASSYSGSNEKLFF,TGTGCCAGCAGCTATTCCGGGAGTAATGAAAAACTGTTTTTT,TRBV5-6,NA,NA,TRBJ1-4
CASSRGQDTNYGYTF,TGCGCCAGCAGCAGGGGACAGGACACTAACTATGGCTACACCTTC,TRBV5-1,NA,TRBD1,TRBJ1-2
CASSEDDRGSGPNSPLHF,TGTGCCAGCAGTGAAGATGACAGGGGAAGTGGGCCGAATTCACCCCTCCACTTT,TRBV6-1,NA,TRBD1,TRBJ1-6
CASSYSPRSSYNSPLHF,TGTGCCAGCAGTTACTCCCCGAGGAGCTCCTATAATTCACCCCTCCACTTT,TRBV6-2/TRBV6-3,few,NA,TRBJ1-6
CASSYNSYQPQHF,TGTGCCAGCAGTTACAACAGCTATCAGCCCCAGCATTTT,TRBV6-5,NA,NA,TRBJ1-5
CASSYMEARGGYTF,TGTGCCAGCAGTTACATGGAAGCTCGCGGGGGCTACACCTTC,TRBV6-5,NA,NA,TRBJ1-2
CSVESRGGTEAFF,TGCAGCGTTGAAAGTCGGGGGGGCACTGAAGCTTTCTTT,TRBV29-1,NA,NA,TRBJ1-1
CATSAGTAQHF,TGTGCCACCAGCGCAGGGACTGCCCAGCATTTT,TRBV15,NA,NA,TRBJ1-5
CASLGQQATEAFF,TGTGCCAGCTTGGGACAGCAGGCCACTGAAGCTTTCTTT,TRBV6-1,once,TRBD1,TRBJ1-1
CASSYPTGSLNYGYTF,TGTGCCAGCAGTTACCCGACAGGGAGTCTGAACTATGGCTACACCTTC,TRBV6-6,few,TRBD1,TRBJ1-2
CASLEDRSWSGYTF,TGTGCCAGCCTAGAGGACAGGTCGTGGAGCGGCTACACCTTC,TRBV6-5,NA,TRBD1,TRBJ1-2
CASSPAPTGIGEQYF,TGTGCCAGCTCACCAGCCCCGACAGGGATTGGCGAGCAGTACTTC,TRBV18,NA,TRBD1,TRBJ2-7
CASSVTGLNNEQFF,TGTGCCAGCAGCGTGACAGGGCTTAACAATGAGCAGTTCTTC,TRBV2,NA,TRBD1,TRBJ2-1
CASSQGTGVRAFF,TGTGCCAGCAGCCAGGGGACGGGGGTTAGAGCTTTCTTT,TRBV3-1/TRBV3-2,NA,NA,TRBJ1-1